The clone carrying this T cell receptor beta chain was seen a single time. Antigen specificity is unknown. PCR was performed using 60 Vbeta and 13 Jbeta primers. Sequencing was performed with immunoSEQ multiplex PCR; in TCRdb, only in-frame clones are kept and a portion is missing. The data contain about 100,000 clones, roughly 75% of them singletons. The sample comes from a study of cytomegalovirus exposure and HLA in healthy donors. The CDR3 has 15 residues. Germline values: CDR1 MDHEN, CDR2 SYDVKM. Trimming cost V 4 bases and J 1 base, with 10 bases left between them. Overall study findings and caveats: Among the most significant clusters, several appeared linked to common viral pathogens in a later analysis. The study designated fewer than 200 TCR beta chains cytomegalovirus-associated. Data from an earlier analysis indicated that most TCR beta V segments were productive either about 87% or about 30% of the time.

This chain links TRBV28 with TRBJ1-4, with D unresolved. The clonotype comes from a woman younger than 35 in good health and CMV-seropositive. Input material: PBMCs. CDR3 residues: CASSSLSGTNEKLFF. The CDR3 DNA sequence: TGTGCCAGCAGTTCCCTCAGTGGAACTAATGAAAAACTGTTTTTT.